This T cell receptor beta chain was documented in a study of T cell responses to AZD1222 COVID-19 vaccine. The study pooled second doses at about 4 or about 12 weeks. Study outcomes and limitations: A rise in Spike-specific TCR breadth and depth followed two AZD1222 doses. Seropositive AZD1222 recipients at baseline numbered only six or seven.

The V and J ends lost 6 bases and 1 base respectively, with 13 bases between them. Germline V gene sequence: CDR1 SGHNT, CDR2 YYREEE (reference sequence). The CDR3 totals 15 residues. Comment on this clone: Its antigen remains unidentified.

Repertoires were generated with immunoSEQ multiplex PCR, while TCRdb's copy carries only in-frame clones and drops some. The data hold about 200,000 clones, with approximately 93% observed a single time. The chain couples TRBV5-4 to TRBJ2-2; weak D call: TRBD1 (5 bases). The receptor was derived from an adult who received the AZD1222 COVID-19 vaccine. The sequenced sample was peripheral blood, obtained 28 days after the second AZD1222 dose. CDR3 residues: CASTLTQGNTGELFF. The DNA for the CDR3 is TGTGCCAGCACTCTCACCCAGGGGAACACCGGGGAGCTGTTTTTT. Combining the CDR3 with reference TRBV5-4 and TRBJ2-2 gives the whole variable domain ETGVTQSPTHLIKTRGQQVTLRCSSQSGHNTVSWYQQALGQGPQFIFQYYREEENGRGNFPPRFSGLQFPNYSSELNVNALELDDSALYLCASTLTQGNTGELFFGEGSRLTVL.